This T cell receptor (beta chain) was observed in a study of blood T cell repertoires in COVID-19. Per the original methods: The authors estimated nucleated cell counts from reference gene primer amplification. Profiling relied on immunoSEQ multiplex PCR, and the TCRdb table lists in-frame clones only, not all of them. V and J calls plus clone size are reproduced from that table; the DNA served to infer D and trimming. The table shows about 140,000 clones, with over 80% occurring only once. The specimen sequenced was peripheral blood. The TCR originated in a woman aged 80 or over with acute or convalescent COVID-19.

The CDR3 nucleotides are TGTGCCAGCAGCAAACAAGGGGGCGAGCAGTACTTC. Translation: CASSKQGGEQYF. The chain uses TRBV7-2 and TRBJ2-7; D possibly corresponds to TRBD1 (6 bases). The CDR3 is 12 amino acids. The V gene's germline CDR1 is SGHTA and CDR2 FQGNSA. V lost 5 bases, J lost 6 bases, and 11 bases lay in between.